Detailed here is one T cell receptor (beta chain). The sample belongs to a study of CXCR3-negative and CXCR3-positive naive CD8 T cells. This CDR3 has 14 amino acids. Germline loops: CDR1 SGHTA, CDR2 FQGNSA. 5' RACE with UMI labels generated the TRB cDNA libraries. TCRdb reanalyzed the 5' RACE reads, giving one entry per CDR3 protein sequence and no DNA. Here the sample table reports approximately 56,000 distinct CDR3 sequences. The TCR comes from a human donor in good health. Some clones in this sample may be carry-over from other donors' samples. Sequencing was performed on memory CD8+ T cells from blood. J is TRBJ2-1 and V is TRBV7-2; there is no DNA to check the TCRdb D call of TRBD2. Here the CDR3 reads CASSSWASGNEQFF.